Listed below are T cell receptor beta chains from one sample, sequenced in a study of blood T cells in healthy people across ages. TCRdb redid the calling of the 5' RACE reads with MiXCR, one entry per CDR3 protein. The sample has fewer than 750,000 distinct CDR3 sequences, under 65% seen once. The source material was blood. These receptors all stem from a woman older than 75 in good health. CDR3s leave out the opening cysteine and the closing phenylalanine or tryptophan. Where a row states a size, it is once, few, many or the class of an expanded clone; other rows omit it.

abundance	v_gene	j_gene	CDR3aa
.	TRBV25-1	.	ASSEFSGGEQY
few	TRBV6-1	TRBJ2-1	ASTQLTGSGSNEQF
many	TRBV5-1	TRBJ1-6	ASSRLAGADSPLH
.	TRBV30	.	AWRPRTDLYEQY
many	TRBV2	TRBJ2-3	ASSDRTSVDTQY
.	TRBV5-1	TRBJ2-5	ASSLSVGVQKTQY
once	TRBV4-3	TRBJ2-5	ASSQGTGSRETQY
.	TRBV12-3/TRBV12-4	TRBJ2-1	ASSLFGNEQF
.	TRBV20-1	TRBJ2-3	SAIQGGAGTDTQY
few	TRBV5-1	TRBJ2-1	VSSVEGSYNEQF
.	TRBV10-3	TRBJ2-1	AISEPSQGAYNEQF
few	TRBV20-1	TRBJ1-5	SAIRDTNQPQH
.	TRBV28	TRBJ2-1	AGSYLGGSLVYNEQF
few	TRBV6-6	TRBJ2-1	ASSPKGLAGAYNEQF
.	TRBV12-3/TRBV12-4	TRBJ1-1	ASSLALRGTVTNTEAF
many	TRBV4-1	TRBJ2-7	ASSQDESGRTPGSYEQY
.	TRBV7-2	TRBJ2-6	ASSPWVPRTVTSGANVLT
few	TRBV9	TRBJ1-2	ASSPGGYGGYT
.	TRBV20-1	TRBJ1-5	SARGHVKTGSQH
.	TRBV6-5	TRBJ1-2	ASSYSTGAERGYI
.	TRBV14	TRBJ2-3	AGSQGSTWADTQY
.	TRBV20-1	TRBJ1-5	SASFGTVNQPQH
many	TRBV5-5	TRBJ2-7	ASSSGSGGQTVYEQY
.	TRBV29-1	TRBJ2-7	SVEDTYYEQY
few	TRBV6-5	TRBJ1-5	ASSPLPNPHQPQH
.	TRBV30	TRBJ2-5	AWRGNQETQY
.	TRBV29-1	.	SVARTVTYNEQY
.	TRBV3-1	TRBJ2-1	ASSQDRLAGEQF
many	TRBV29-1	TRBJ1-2	SVYPDANYGYT
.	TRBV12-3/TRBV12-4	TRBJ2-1	ASSSSLGEQF
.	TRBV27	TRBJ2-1	ASSPPGLPHEQF
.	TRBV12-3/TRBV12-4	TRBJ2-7	ASSLVLAGQGAEQY
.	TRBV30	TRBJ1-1	AWNRVGRRDTEAF
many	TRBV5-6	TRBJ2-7	ASSTSGLAYEQY
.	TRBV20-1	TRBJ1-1	SARWGNTEAF
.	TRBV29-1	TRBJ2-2	NVGTGELF
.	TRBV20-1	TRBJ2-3	SARDPTTMADTQY
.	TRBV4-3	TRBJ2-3	ASSLSAGGITTDTQY
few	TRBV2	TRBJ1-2	ASIPPGRLYGYT
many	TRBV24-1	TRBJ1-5	ATSENRDRRGNQPQH
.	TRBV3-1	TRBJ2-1	ASSSPPGQGYNEQF
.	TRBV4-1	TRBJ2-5	ASSPNERERGREQY
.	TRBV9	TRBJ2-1	ASSPGPGLAFYEQF
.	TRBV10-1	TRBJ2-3	ASSEGRGNSGDTQY
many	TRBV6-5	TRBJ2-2	ASSYSHGTGELF
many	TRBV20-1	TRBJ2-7	SARAVGNSYEQY
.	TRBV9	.	ASSPLRDGTYEQY
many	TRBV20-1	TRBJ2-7	SARDMRPAEQY
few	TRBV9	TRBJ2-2	ASSEEDKRGTGELF
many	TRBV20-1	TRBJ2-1	SAPRPAGNNEQF
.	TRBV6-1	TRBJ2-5	ASSPEYGVETQY
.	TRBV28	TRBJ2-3	ASSLSGTSGGPDTQY
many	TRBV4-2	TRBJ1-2	ASSQDAGLNYGYT
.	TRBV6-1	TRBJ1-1	ASSDPQGGNTEAF
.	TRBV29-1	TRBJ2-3	SVEGQGGSEDTQY
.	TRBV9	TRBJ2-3	ASSPGLAASLPDTQY
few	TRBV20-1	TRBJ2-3	SASGLAGNVDTQY
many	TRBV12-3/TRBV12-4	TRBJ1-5	ASSYRAGPNQPQH
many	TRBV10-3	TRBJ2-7	ATSIEGHFYEQY
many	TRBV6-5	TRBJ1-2	ASYRDSSNYGYT